This T cell receptor beta chain was sequenced for a study of blood T cells in healthy people across ages. Then a second PCR, running about 7 to 11 cycles, was carried out with a sample-barcoded 5' primer and a J-beta primer mix. TCRdb recomputed calls from the 5' RACE reads with MiXCR, one row per CDR3 protein. The sample yields just over 1 million distinct CDR3 sequences, around 43% seen once. The specimen was blood. This sequence originates from a woman in her sixties or seventies in good health.

The CDR3 sequence is CASSGRTSVTGELFF. The DNA for the CDR3 is TGTGCCAGCAGCGGACGGACTAGCGTCACCGGGGAGCTGTTTTTT. The chain uses TRBV3-1 and TRBJ2-2; the match to TRBD2 covers 9 bases. V lost 5 bases and J lost 4; bases outside the gene matches: 5. The CDR3 length is 15 residues. Germline V gene sequence: CDR1 LGHDT, CDR2 YNNKEL (reference sequence).